This T cell receptor beta chain was sequenced in a study of cytomegalovirus exposure and HLA in healthy donors. Study observations and caveats: Per published accounts, TCR beta sequences correctly predicted the HLA-A and HLA-B alleles of most subjects. HLA restriction was apparent for most CMV-associated TCR beta chains in a later analysis.

Primers for the PCR totalled 60 Vbeta and 13 Jbeta. Original handling: The count from a later analysis was about 80 million unique TCR beta chains, around 11 million of them shared. Profiling relied on immunoSEQ multiplex PCR, and the TCRdb table lists in-frame clones only, not all of them. The D gene and trimming were derived from the DNA, and the V and J assignments and clone size from that table. This listing includes roughly 220,000 clones. This CDR3 has 16 residues. Germline V gives CDR1 ENHRY, CDR2 SYGVKD. The V segment lost 11 bases and the J segment 6 bases; nucleotides outside the gene matches: 19. As concerns this clone: Its specificity is not known.

At sampling all donors were nominally healthy, likely with unrecorded immune exposures. Sequences were obtained from PBMCs. The TCR comes from a girl aged 2-10 years in good health and CMV-seropositive. This chain connects TRBV10-3 to TRBJ1-2; 9 nucleotides line up with TRBD1. The CDR3 coding sequence is TGTGCCGCGAACACAGGGGGCGCTAGATTGGCGGATGGCTACACCTTC. Its translation is CAANTGGARLADGYTF.